The source of this T cell receptor (beta chain) is a study of early T cells in non-severe SARS-CoV-2 infection. Study information: Sequenced material consisted of bulk RNA (from unsorted whole blood), and chains were unpaired. The study's findings and limits: Lookups in VDJdb leaned toward anti-spike CD8 responses and missed private and CD4 specificities.

CDR1 is SEHNR, CDR2 FQNEAQ, per germline (reference sequence). The CDR3 contains 14 residues. With V trimmed by 0 bases and J by 7 bases, 3 bases remained unmatched. This clonotype was detected a few times. Its antigen is currently unknown. TCRdb re-called the 5' RACE reads through MiXCR, storing one row per CDR3 protein. The sample has tens of thousands of distinct CDR3 sequences, under 8% seen once. The receptor's source is an adult who was a healthcare worker with PCR-confirmed SARS-CoV-2 infection or an uninfected control (not recorded which). J is TRBJ2-1 and V is TRBV7-9, with 7 bases lining up with TRBD2. Sequenced here: whole blood, sampled at baseline. The CDR3 nucleotides are TGTGCCAGCAGCTTAGCTAGCGGGTCAAATGAGCAGTTCTTC. Protein: CASSLASGSNEQFF.